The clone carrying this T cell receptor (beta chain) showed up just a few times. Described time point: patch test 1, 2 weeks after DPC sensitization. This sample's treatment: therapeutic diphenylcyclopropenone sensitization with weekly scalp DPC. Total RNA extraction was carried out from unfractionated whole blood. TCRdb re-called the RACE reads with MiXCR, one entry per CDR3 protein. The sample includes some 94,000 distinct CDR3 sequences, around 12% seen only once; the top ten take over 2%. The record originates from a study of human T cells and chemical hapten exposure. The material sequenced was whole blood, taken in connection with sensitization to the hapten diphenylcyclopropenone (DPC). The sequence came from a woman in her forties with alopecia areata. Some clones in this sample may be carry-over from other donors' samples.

CDR3 protein: CASSPLTAYNEQFF. The CDR3 DNA reads as TGTGCCAGCAGCCCCCTGACAGCGTACAATGAGCAGTTCTTC. The chain links TRBV3-1 to TRBJ2-1; perhaps TRBD1 as D (5 bases). The CDR3 runs to 14 residues. Germline V CDR1 and CDR2: LGHDT, YNNKEL (reference sequence). The germline V and J ends were trimmed by 4 bases and 4 bases, with 11 bases remaining between them.